The T cell receptor beta chain described here comes from a study of blood T cell repertoires in COVID-19. Sequencing used immunoSEQ multiplex PCR; TCRdb keeps in-frame clones, though not all of them. The sample lists roughly 70,000 clones; roughly nine tenths were seen once. The CDR3 covers 14 residues. Per the germline V gene, CDR1 is LGHDT and CDR2 is YNNKEL (reference sequence). The V end lost 5 bases, the J end lost 4 bases, and 13 bases lay between the germline ends. The chain joins TRBV3-1 (or the pseudogene TRBV3-2) to TRBJ2-3, with a weak D call TRBD2 (5 bases). The clonotype originates from a man aged 45-60 years with acute or convalescent COVID-19. Sequences were obtained from peripheral blood. CDR3 protein: CASSYLLSADTQYF. The DNA of the CDR3 is TGTGCCAGCAGCTACCTACTTAGCGCAGATACGCAGTATTTT.